This entry lists 21 T cell receptor beta chains sequenced from one sample in a study of blood T cell repertoires in COVID-19. Method: immunoSEQ multiplex PCR; TCRdb's copy keeps in-frame clones and lacks some. This sample has about 74,000 clones, with about 88% found just once. The sequencing input was peripheral blood. Receptors originate from a man in his 70s with active or convalescent COVID-19.

The chain has TRBV5-1 and TRBJ2-2; 11 bases agree with TRBD2. CDR3 length: 17 amino acids. The trim removed 4 bases at V and 2 bases at J, leaving 7 bases unmatched. CDR1 SGHRS and CDR2 YFSETQ come from the germline V gene. CDR3 sequence (DNA): TGCGCCAGCAGCCCCCGACTAGCGGGGATAAACACCGGGGAGCTGTTTTTT. Translating it yields CASSPRLAGINTGELFF.

This clone has a handful of counts. The CDR3 region is CASSLRLAVRTSSYEQYF. Written as DNA, the CDR3 is TGCGCCAGCAGCCTTCGACTAGCGGTACGGACAAGCTCCTACGAGCAGTACTTC. The chain combines TRBV5-1 with TRBJ2-7; 9 bases align to TRBD2. Germline lookup yields CDR1 SGHRS and CDR2 YFSETQ. After removal of 4 bases from V and 0 bases from J, the junction contained 14 bases not matched to a gene. The CDR3 is 18 residues long.

The gene calls are TRBV6-5 and TRBJ1-5; 11 positions match TRBD1. The CDR3 spans 15 residues. Germline CDR1 MNHEY, CDR2 SVGAGI. Trimming cost V 6 bases and J 5 bases; bases outside gene matches: 6. The CDR3 coding sequence is TGTGCCAGCAGGGTCGGGACAGGGGGTGATCAGCCCCAGCATTTT. Protein product: CASRVGTGGDQPQHF.

The chain couples TRBV5-1 to TRBJ1-1; TRBD1 agrees at 8 bases. This CDR3 region has 14 residues. The ends lost 2 bases at V and 1 base at J; junction bases unmatched: 1. Germline CDR1 and CDR2: SGHRS and YFSETQ. The CDR3 region has the DNA TGCGCCAGCAGCTTTACAGGGGGGAACACTGAAGCTTTCTTT. Its translation: CASSFTGGNTEAFF.

V is TRBV5-1 and J is TRBJ1-6; TRBD1 is a possible D gene (5 bases). Trimming left V 3 bases short and J 0 bases short, with 10 bases between. This CDR3 region has 16 residues. Germline V lookup: CDR1 SGHRS, CDR2 YFSETQ. The CDR3 DNA sequence: TGCGCCAGCAGCTCGGGGGGGAGCTCCTATAATTCACCCCTCCACTTT. This sequence encodes CASSSGGSSYNSPLHF.

V and J are TRBV3-1 (or the pseudogene TRBV3-2) and TRBJ2-1, with unresolved D. Trimming removed 2 bases at V and 0 bases at J, with 5 bases between. CDR1 is LGHDT and CDR2 is YNNKEL in the germline V gene (reference sequence). The CDR3 spans 14 residues. CDR3 DNA: TGTGCCAGCAGCCAATCCCGCTCCTACAATGAGCAGTTCTTC. Amino acid sequence: CASSQSRSYNEQFF.

The chain has TRBV27 and TRBJ1-2, with D possibly matching TRBD1 (5 bases). CDR3 size: 16 residues. V lost 3 bases to trimming and J lost 5 bases, with 19 bases between them. Germline lookup yields CDR1 MNHEY and CDR2 SMNVEV (reference sequence). This chain's CDR3 is CASSFSHGALAYGYTF. The CDR3 DNA reads TGTGCCAGCAGTTTTAGCCATGGGGCCTTGGCGTATGGCTACACCTTC.

V usage is TRBV6-2 or TRBV6-3 and J usage is TRBJ1-6; 7 bases match TRBD1. Germline assignment: CDR1 MNHEY and CDR2 SVGEGT. V lost 5 bases to trimming and J lost 10 bases; unmatched junction nucleotides: 8. This CDR3 spans 14 amino acids. CDR3: CASSTTGRNSPLHF. In DNA, the CDR3 is TGTGCCAGCAGTACGACAGGGAGGAACTCACCCCTCCACTTT.

The J gene is TRBJ1-5, the V gene TRBV27; 11 bases line up with TRBD1. The V gene's germline CDR1 is MNHEY and CDR2 SMNVEV (reference sequence). The V gene end was trimmed by 5 bases and the J gene end by 1 base; junction bases not matched to a gene: 10. This CDR3 has 18 residues. The CDR3: CASSPPDRGRKSNQPQHF. The CDR3 DNA follows: TGTGCCAGCAGTCCGCCGGACAGGGGGCGGAAAAGCAATCAGCCCCAGCATTTT.

The gene calls are TRBV13 and TRBJ1-2; 7 bases match TRBD1. The CDR3 length is 14 residues. Germline V gene lookup returns CDR1 PRHDT and CDR2 FYEKMQ (reference sequence). J was trimmed by 4 bases and V by 4 bases; bases with no gene match: 6. The CDR3 here is CASSSIDRVYGYTF. The CDR3 nucleotides read TGTGCCAGCAGCTCCATAGACAGGGTCTATGGCTACACCTTC.

The V call is TRBV4-1, the J call TRBJ1-1; unclear D gene. The length of the CDR3 is 14 residues. With 4 bases removed from V and 8 bases from J, the gap between germline ends came to 17 bases. In germline, CDR1 is MGHRA, CDR2 YSYEKL. CDR3 DNA sequence: TGCGCCAGCAGCCGCCCCAATTTGAGGCTCGAAGCTTTCTTT. Translating it yields CASSRPNLRLEAFF.

The rearrangement links TRBV28 to TRBJ2-3, with TRBD2 matching 12 bases. CDR3 length equals 18 residues. After removal of 5 bases from V and 1 base from J, the junction contained 10 bases not matched to a gene. Germline values: CDR1 MDHEN, CDR2 SYDVKM. CDR3 nucleotide sequence: TGTGCCAGCAGTCTCGTCCTAGCGGGAGGGCCCGGCACAGATACGCAGTATTTT. This codes for CASSLVLAGGPGTDTQYF. Together with reference TRBV28 and TRBJ2-3, the CDR3 gives the full variable domain: DVKVTQSSRYLVKRTGEKVFLECVQDMDHENMFWYRQDPGLGLRLIYFSYDVKMKEKGDIPEGYSVSREKKERFSLILESASTNQTSMYLCASSLVLAGGPGTDTQYFGPGTRLTVL.

The chain recombines TRBV29-1 with TRBJ2-5; the D is unclear. The length of the CDR3 is 11 residues. In germline, CDR1 is SQVTM, CDR2 ANQGSEA. Trimming removed 4 bases from V and 2 bases from J, with 5 bases in between. CDR3 nucleotide sequence: TGCAGCGTTGTTATTCAAGAGACCCAGTACTTC. This translates into CSVVIQETQYF.

The V call is TRBV5-6, the J call TRBJ2-1, with 11 bases matching TRBD2. Germline CDR1 reads SGHDT; CDR2 reads YYEEEE. V shed 4 bases and J 4 bases; nucleotides not matched to a gene: 4. This CDR3 spans 15 amino acids. The chain's CDR3 is CASSPGLAVYNEQFF. CDR3 in DNA: TGTGCCAGCAGCCCGGGACTAGCGGTATACAATGAGCAGTTCTTC.

V usage is TRBV13 and J usage is TRBJ1-2; 9 bases map to TRBD1. V dropped 5 bases and J dropped 7; count of bases not matched to a gene: 2. The CDR3 extends over 12 amino acids. Germline V gene data show CDR1 as PRHDT and CDR2 as FYEKMQ (reference sequence). The CDR3 reads CASSKTGGGYTF. CDR3 in DNA: TGTGCCAGCAGCAAGACAGGGGGTGGCTACACCTTC.

V gene TRBV30 combines with J gene TRBJ1-5; TRBD1 matches 7 bases. The CDR3 length is 14 residues. Germline lookup yields CDR1 GTSNPN and CDR2 SVGIG (reference sequence). V lost 0 bases, J lost 5 bases, and 4 bases stayed unmatched. CDR3 region: CAWSVGGGDQPQHF. Written as DNA, the CDR3 is TGTGCCTGGAGTGTTGGAGGGGGCGATCAGCCCCAGCATTTT.

The chain carries TRBV5-1 and TRBJ2-3; 10 bases agree with TRBD2. The V gene's germline CDR1 is SGHRS and CDR2 YFSETQ. This CDR3 comprises 17 residues. Trimming removed 3 bases from V and 0 bases from J; junction bases left unmatched: 7. CDR3 loop: CASSSLLAGASTDTQYF. CDR3 DNA: TGCGCCAGCAGCTCCCTGCTAGCGGGAGCAAGCACAGATACGCAGTATTTT.

The genes are TRBV24-1 and TRBJ2-3, with 8 bases lining up with TRBD2. Germline V lookup: CDR1 KGHDR, CDR2 SFDVKD. This CDR3 comprises 13 residues. The V and J ends lost 7 bases and 3 bases, in that order; junction bases with no gene match: 2. Here the CDR3 reads CATRSGRTDTQYF. Here the CDR3 DNA reads TGTGCCACCAGAAGCGGGAGAACAGATACGCAGTATTTT.

This clone appeared a single time. The rearrangement joins TRBV14 to TRBJ1-1; 7 bases are a match to TRBD1. CDR1 is SGHDN, CDR2 FVKESK, per germline. The CDR3 has 15 amino acids. Trimming removed 5 bases from V and 0 bases from J; junction bases left unmatched: 6. Written as DNA, the CDR3 is TGTGCCAGCAGCGCCCTGGGACAGATGAACACTGAAGCTTTCTTT. This translates into CASSALGQMNTEAFF.

This clone has only a few counts. The chain combines TRBV30 with TRBJ2-7, with 7 bases fitting TRBD1. This CDR3 contains 12 residues. Per germline, CDR1 GTSNPN and CDR2 SVGIG (reference sequence). Germline trimming cut 0 bases from V and 6 bases from J; bases unmatched to any gene: 2. CDR3 sequence: CAWSVQGIEQYF. The CDR3, as DNA: TGTGCCTGGAGTGTACAGGGGATCGAGCAGTACTTC.

The table lists this clone with a count of one. The rearrangement joins TRBV5-6 to TRBJ1-6; 8 bases map to TRBD1. J was trimmed by 7 bases and V by 4 bases; bases with no gene match: 1. The germline CDR1 and CDR2 sequences are SGHDT and YYEEEE. This CDR3 is 13 amino acids long. CDR3: CASSGQGNSPLHF. The CDR3 DNA is TGTGCCAGCAGCGGACAGGGAAATTCACCCCTCCACTTT.